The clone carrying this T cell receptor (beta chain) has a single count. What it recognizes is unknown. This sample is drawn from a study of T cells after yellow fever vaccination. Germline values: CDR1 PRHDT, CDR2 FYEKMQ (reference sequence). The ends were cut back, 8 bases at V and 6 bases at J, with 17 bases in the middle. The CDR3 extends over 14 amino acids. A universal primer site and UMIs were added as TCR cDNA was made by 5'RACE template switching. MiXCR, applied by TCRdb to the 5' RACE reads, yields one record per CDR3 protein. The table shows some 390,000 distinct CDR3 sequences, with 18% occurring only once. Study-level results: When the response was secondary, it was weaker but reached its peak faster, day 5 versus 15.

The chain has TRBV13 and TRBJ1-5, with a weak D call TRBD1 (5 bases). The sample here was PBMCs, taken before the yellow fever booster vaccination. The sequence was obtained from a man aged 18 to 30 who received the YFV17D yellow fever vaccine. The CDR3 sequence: CASGDSRVGQPQHF. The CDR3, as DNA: TGTGCCAGCGGGGACTCAAGGGTAGGTCAGCCCCAGCATTTT.